The next 30 T cell receptor beta chains were all read from a single sample in a study of T cells in Graves' hyperthyroidism and ophthalmopathy. What was amplified from RNA transcripts were TCR beta CDR3 regions. During a first-round RT-PCR of the TCR CDR3, the HTBI primer set was used. A single record per CDR3 protein comes from TCRdb applying MiXCR to the multiplex PCR reads. The sample shows about 480,000 distinct CDR3 sequences, over 13% of them seen only once. The sample consisted of blood. The source of these receptors is a woman between 18 and 30 years old with Graves' hyperthyroidism.

The sample holds many counts of this clonotype. The V call is TRBV5-1, the J call TRBJ2-1; 12 bases match TRBD1. CDR1 is SGHRS and CDR2 is YFSETQ in the germline V gene. Trimming cost V 4 bases and J 12 bases; bases outside gene matches: 14. The CDR3 runs 16 residues. CDR3 sequence: CASSPPGQGARGGQFF. The CDR3 DNA reads TGCGCCAGCAGCCCTCCGGGACAGGGGGCCAGGGGCGGGCAGTTCTTC.

Ten or more counts support this clonotype. CDR3 residues: CASNQGVDGYTF. The CDR3 coding sequence is TGTGCCAGTAACCAGGGGGTTGATGGCTACACCTTC. J is TRBJ1-2 and V is TRBV19, with 7 bases lining up with TRBD1. The CDR3 sequence is 12 residues long. Losses at the gene ends were 7 bases for V and 6 bases for J; bases not matched to a gene: 5. In germline, CDR1 is LNHDA, CDR2 SQIVND (reference sequence). Full variable domain (rest looked up from reference TRBV19 and TRBJ1-2): DGGITQSPKYLFRKEGQNVTLSCEQNLNHDAMYWYRQDPGQGLRLIYYSQIVNDFQKGDIAEGYSVSREKKESFPLTVTSAQKNPTAFYLCASNQGVDGYTFGSGTRLTVV.

The V and J genes are TRBV19 and TRBJ1-3; D is undetermined. CDR3 size: 14 residues. The germline V gene has CDR1 LNHDA and CDR2 SQIVND (reference sequence). The V gene lost 5 bases and the J gene lost 0 bases, with 8 bases spanning the gap. CDR3 residues: CASSRETSGNTIYF. The CDR3 region has the DNA TGTGCCAGTAGTCGGGAGACCTCTGGAAACACCATATATTTT.

A remark on this clonotype: This could be a read error, since a much larger clone is one nucleotide away. This rearrangement joins TRBV5-1 to TRBJ1-2; 9 bases map to TRBD1. CDR1 is SGHRS, CDR2 YFSETQ, per germline. This CDR3 is built from 16 residues. In nucleotides, the CDR3 is TGCGGCAGCAGCTTGGTAGAACAGGGGGCGCAGTATGGCTACACCTTC. Translation gives CGSSLVEQGAQYGYTF.

The table lists this clonotype with many counts. The genes are TRBV3-1 and TRBJ2-2; TRBD1 is a possible D gene (6 bases). Between the trimmed V and J ends, which lost 4 bases and 2 bases, there was a span of 14 bases. The CDR3 length is 16 residues. Germline V gene lookup returns CDR1 LGHDT and CDR2 YNNKEL (reference sequence). The CDR3 sequence is CASSPRDTRNTGELFF. The CDR3 DNA reads TGTGCCAGCAGCCCCCGGGACACACGAAACACCGGGGAGCTGTTTTTT. The complete variable domain, with remaining parts taken from reference TRBV3-1 and TRBJ2-2, reads DTAVSQTPKYLVTQMGNDKSIKCEQNLGHDTMYWYKQDSKKFLKIMFSYNNKELIINETVPNRFSPKSPDKAHLNLHINSLELGDSAVYFCASSPRDTRNTGELFFGEGSRLTVL.

This clonotype came up many times. This chain joins TRBV27 and TRBJ1-1; D not resolved. The germline V gene encodes CDR1 MNHEY and CDR2 SMNVEV (reference sequence). The CDR3 is 13 residues long. Trimming took 0 bases from V and 8 from J, leaving 10 bases between them. This CDR3 reads CASSLSAKTEAFF. The CDR3 DNA reads as TGTGCCAGCAGTTTATCGGCAAAAACCGAAGCTTTCTTT.

This clonotype was recorded many times. The V call is TRBV24-1, the J call TRBJ2-5; TRBD1 aligns across 8 bases. In germline, CDR1 is KGHDR, CDR2 SFDVKD. V gave up 5 bases and J gave up 2 bases; unmatched junction bases: 3. This CDR3 region has 14 residues. The DNA for the CDR3 is TGTGCCACCAGTGGGACAGGGTCTCAAGAGACCCAGTACTTC. Translating gives CATSGTGSQETQYF.

This chain uses TRBV27 with TRBJ2-7; 12 bases are a match to TRBD2. There are 16 residues in the CDR3. Germline V gene lookup returns CDR1 MNHEY and CDR2 SMNVEV (reference sequence). V shed 7 bases, J shed 1 base, and the junction held 8 bases outside the gene matches. The chain's CDR3 is CASKRLAGGRSYEQYV. The CDR3 nucleotides are TGTGCCAGCAAGAGGCTAGCGGGAGGGCGATCCTACGAGCAGTACGTC.

This clonotype was recorded at least ten times. The chain uses TRBV19 and TRBJ1-1; D not resolved. V was pared by 7 bases and J by 5 bases, with 14 bases between. Germline V gene lookup returns CDR1 LNHDA and CDR2 SQIVND (reference sequence). The CDR3 is made up of 13 amino acids. CDR3 nucleotide sequence: TGTGCCAGTAAGTTGGGAGGAGGAACTGAAGCTTTCTTT. Translating gives CASKLGGGTEAFF.

This clonotype was detected a few times. Germline and junction disagree at one end, which may indicate a read error. The chain couples TRBV19 to TRBJ2-7; 10 nucleotides align to TRBD2. There are 15 residues in the CDR3. The V gene's germline CDR1 is LNHDA and CDR2 SQIVND (reference sequence). This CDR3 reads CASSSAGLADYVQYF. The CDR3 DNA sequence: TGTGCCAGTAGTTCAGCCGGACTAGCGGATTACGTGCAGTACTTC.

Notes on this clonotype: The junction shows a germline mismatch at one end, possibly a read error. V gene TRBV5-1 combines with J gene TRBJ2-1, with 13 positions matching TRBD2. Germline V gives CDR1 SGHRS, CDR2 YFSETQ. This CDR3 spans 17 amino acids. The CDR3 reads CASSSTTSGGGANEQLF. CDR3 in DNA: TGCGCCAGCAGCTCCACCACTAGCGGGGGGGGCGCCAATGAGCAGCTCTTC.

The chain employs TRBV20-1 and TRBJ1-2; D possibly corresponds to TRBD1 (5 bases). Per germline, CDR1 DFQATT and CDR2 SNEGSKA (reference sequence). CDR3 length: 12 amino acids. Trimming cost V 0 bases and J 8 bases, with 10 bases left between them. The CDR3 loop is CSARDGGAGYTF. The CDR3 nucleotides read TGCAGTGCTAGAGACGGAGGGGCCGGCTACACCTTC.

This clonotype was found a few times. The chain carries TRBV3-1 and TRBJ2-1, with D uncertain. Trimming left V 4 bases short and J 13 bases short, with 17 bases between. Germline V CDR1 and CDR2: LGHDT, YNNKEL (reference sequence). The CDR3 has 13 amino acids. The CDR3 DNA follows: TGTGCCAGCAGCCCCGGTATTCTGGGCCCTCAGTTCTTC. It translates to CASSPGILGPQFF.

The table lists this clonotype with many counts. The chain uses TRBV2 and TRBJ2-5; 8 nucleotides agree with TRBD1. The CDR3 totals 15 residues. Trimming removed 8 bases from V and 5 bases from J; junction bases left unmatched: 13. Germline values: CDR1 SNHLY, CDR2 FYNNEI. CDR3 coding DNA: TGTGCCAGCTCTCCTTCGACAGGGGCCAAGGAGACCCAGTACTTC. The encoded protein is CASSPSTGAKETQYF. The entire variable domain, with the rest obtained from reference TRBV2 and TRBJ2-5, is as follows: EPEVTQTPSHQVTQMGQEVILRCVPISNHLYFYWYRQILGQKVEFLVSFYNNEISEKSEIFDDQFSVERPDGSNFTLKIRSTKLEDSAMYFCASSPSTGAKETQYFGPGTRLLVL.

The sample holds a few counts of this clonotype. The V and J genes are TRBV4-1 and TRBJ1-2; 7 bases match TRBD1. The germline V gene has CDR1 MGHRA and CDR2 YSYEKL. V was pared by 0 bases and J by 7 bases, with 8 bases of the junction left unmatched. CDR3 length: 15 residues. The CDR3 nucleotides are TGCGCCAGCAGCCAAGATGGAAGAACAGGGGTTGGCTACACCTTC. It encodes CASSQDGRTGVGYTF.

Only a few counts were recorded for this clonotype. One end of the junction is discordant with germline, which a read error may explain. This rearrangement joins TRBV30 to TRBJ2-1; TRBD2 might be the D (5 bases). This CDR3 region has 14 residues. From germline, CDR1 is GTSNPN and CDR2 SVGIG (reference sequence). The DNA for the CDR3 is TGTGCCTGGAGTGTTTCCCTAGCTACGGATGAGCAGTCCTTC. Protein: CAWSVSLATDEQSF.

This rearrangement joins TRBV20-1 to TRBJ2-7, with 7 bases fitting TRBD2. Losses at the gene ends were 2 bases for V and 0 bases for J; bases not matched to a gene: 4. CDR1 is DFQATT, CDR2 SNEGSKA, per germline (reference sequence). CDR3 length: 14 amino acids. In nucleotides, the CDR3 is TGCAGTGCTAGACTGGGCGGGAGCTCCTACGAGCAGTACGTC. Protein: CSARLGGSSYEQYV.

CDR3 DNA sequence: TGTGCCAGCAGCGTAGGGTTGCAGGGGGCTAATTCACCCCTCCACTTT. Amino acid sequence: CASSVGLQGANSPLHF. This chain links TRBV9 with TRBJ1-6; TRBD1 aligns across 8 bases. This CDR3 comprises 16 residues. Germline V gene sequence: CDR1 SGDLS, CDR2 YYNGEE. J lost 6 bases, V lost 0 bases, and 5 bases had no gene match.

This clonotype was found many times. CDR3 in amino acids: CSAPGTGSYEQYF. The CDR3 nucleotides read TGCAGTGCTCCCGGGACAGGGAGTTACGAGCAGTACTTC. The V and J genes are TRBV20-1 and TRBJ2-7; TRBD1 agrees at 9 bases. Germline CDR1 and CDR2: DFQATT and SNEGSKA (reference sequence). V lost 5 bases, J lost 4 bases, and 6 bases stayed unmatched. The CDR3 contains 13 residues.

This clonotype was detected ten times or more. The chain couples TRBV9 to TRBJ1-2; D uncertain. CDR1 is SGDLS and CDR2 is YYNGEE in the germline V gene. The V gene lost 3 bases and the J gene lost 0 bases, with 12 bases spanning the gap. The CDR3 spans 15 residues. The CDR3 is CASSAHAGANYGYTF. The CDR3 DNA reads TGTGCCAGCAGCGCTCATGCCGGAGCTAACTATGGCTACACCTTC. Based on the CDR3 plus reference TRBV9 and TRBJ1-2, the full variable domain is DSGVTQTPKHLITATGQRVTLRCSPRSGDLSVYWYQQSLDQGLQFLIQYYNGEERAKGNILERFSAQQFPDLHSELNLSSLELGDSALYFCASSAHAGANYGYTFGSGTRLTVV.

The CDR3 spells CASSSLLPKYTEQYF. The CDR3 DNA reads TGTGCCAGCAGCTCGCTACTCCCAAAATATACCGAGCAGTACTTC. The chain is built from TRBV7-2 and TRBJ2-7; D is undetermined. The germline V gene encodes CDR1 SGHTA and CDR2 FQGNSA. V was clipped by 4 bases and J by 6 bases, with 19 bases between them. CDR3 size: 15 residues.

This clonotype was counted ten times or more. The chain links TRBV11-1 to TRBJ2-3, with D possibly matching TRBD1 (5 bases). The germline CDR1 and CDR2 sequences are SGHAT and FQDESV (reference sequence). The V end lost 5 bases, the J end lost 0 bases, and 21 bases lay between the germline ends. This CDR3 region has 18 residues. For the CDR3, the DNA is TGTGCCAGCAGCCGTAACTTAAGACGACAGACTAGCACAGATACGCAGTATTTT. Translated, it gives CASSRNLRRQTSTDTQYF.

Details on this clonotype: A much larger clone differs from this one at a single base, so this may be a read error. This CDR3 fails to terminate in the conserved phenylalanine or tryptophan, so it likely reflects a read error. V gene TRBV11-3 combines with J gene TRBJ2-1; either TRBD1 or TRBD2 may fit D (6 bases each). The CDR3 extends over 17 amino acids. CDR1 is SGHNT and CDR2 is YENEEA in the germline V gene. Trimming pared 5 bases from V and 2 bases from J, leaving 19 bases between. The CDR3 DNA reads as TGTGCCAGCAGCAAAACAGGGTTGGGGGAGGCCTACAATGAGCAGTTCTCC. The encoded protein is CASSKTGLGEAYNEQFS.

This chain uses TRBV5-6 with TRBJ2-1; no reliable D call. This CDR3 region has 13 residues. V was clipped by 3 bases and J by 6 bases, with 10 bases between them. Germline values: CDR1 SGHDT, CDR2 YYEEEE. The CDR3 sequence: CASSSPVGNEQFF. DNA for the CDR3: TGTGCCAGCAGCTCCCCCGTAGGCAATGAGCAGTTCTTC.

This chain uses TRBV10-3 with TRBJ1-1; D is unresolved. Germline assignment: CDR1 ENHRY and CDR2 SYGVKD. The CDR3 length is 12 residues. Trimming removed 4 bases at V and 3 bases at J, with 6 bases between. In nucleotides, the CDR3 is TGTGCCATCAGTGTTTCGGACACTGAAGCTTTCTTT. This translates into CAISVSDTEAFF.

This clonotype was seen ten or more times. The genes are TRBV18 and TRBJ1-4; D is uncertain. Germline lookup yields CDR1 KGHSH and CDR2 LQKENI. Trimming removed 2 bases from V and 5 bases from J, with 15 bases in between. The CDR3 loop spans 16 amino acids. The CDR3 nucleotides read TGTGCCAGCTCACCATCAAACCTCCCCGGGAATGAAAAACTGTTTTTT. This gives the protein CASSPSNLPGNEKLFF.

This clonotype was seen many times. The rearrangement joins TRBV11-2 to TRBJ2-7; TRBD1 might be the D (5 bases). CDR3 length: 12 amino acids. With 5 bases removed from V and 2 bases from J, the gap between germline ends came to 7 bases. The V gene's germline CDR1 is SGHAT and CDR2 FQNNGV. Here the CDR3 DNA reads TGTGCCAGCAGCGAGACAGCCTACGAGCAGTACTTC. Protein sequence: CASSETAYEQYF. The full variable domain, in which reference TRBV11-2 and TRBJ2-7 provide the parts outside the CDR3, is EAGVAQSPRYKIIEKRQSVAFWCNPISGHATLYWYQQILGQGPKLLIQFQNNGVVDDSQLPKDRFSAERLKGVDSTLKIQPAKLEDSAVYLCASSETAYEQYFGPGTRLTVT.

This clonotype was picked up a small number of times. The CDR3 sequence is CASSLRGPANEKLFF. CDR3 sequence (DNA): TGCGCCAGCAGTTTGAGGGGGCCGGCTAATGAAAAACTGTTTTTT. The chain carries TRBV5-1 and TRBJ1-4; 7 bases are shared with TRBD1. Unmatched junction bases numbered 7, after V lost 5 bases and J lost 3 bases. The CDR3 is made up of 15 amino acids. The germline gives CDR1 SGHRS, CDR2 YFSETQ.

This clonotype was seen repeatedly, ten times or more. The genes are TRBV18 and TRBJ2-1; D is perhaps TRBD2 (5 bases). The V gene lost 4 bases and the J gene lost 2 bases, with 6 bases spanning the gap. This CDR3 has 13 residues. Germline CDR1 is KGHSH and CDR2 is LQKENI. The CDR3 sequence is CASSRTAYNEQFF. CDR3 in DNA: TGTGCCAGCTCACGGACTGCCTACAATGAGCAGTTCTTC. The whole variable domain, remainder taken from reference TRBV18 and TRBJ2-1, is NAGVMQNPRHLVRRRGQEARLRCSPMKGHSHVYWYRQLPEEGLKFMVYLQKENIIDESGMPKERFSAEFPKEGPSILRIQQVVRGDSAAYFCASSRTAYNEQFFGPGTRLTVL.

This clonotype came up many times. V gene TRBV30 combines with J gene TRBJ2-1, with D possibly matching TRBD2 (5 bases). Trimming took off 4 bases at V and 1 base at J, with 14 bases between the two ends. In germline, CDR1 is GTSNPN, CDR2 SVGIG (reference sequence). This CDR3 spans 15 amino acids. The chain's CDR3 is CAWIKRAPSYNEQFF. The CDR3, as DNA: TGTGCCTGGATTAAGAGGGCGCCGTCCTACAATGAGCAGTTCTTC.